Following are 16 T cell receptor beta chains from one sample sequenced in a study of shared clonotypes between healthy human individuals. Profiling relied on immunoSEQ multiplex PCR, and the TCRdb table lists in-frame clones only, not all of them. The table has 550,000 to 800,000 clones, roughly 88% seen once. The sequenced sample was memory CD8+ T cells from PBMCs. Described subset: CD45RO+ cells pooled with CCR7-negative TemRA cells. Every receptor here comes from a man aged 18 to 30 in good health. Some clones in this sample may be carry-over from other donors' samples.

The V gene is TRBV27, the J gene TRBJ2-3; 7 bases are a match to TRBD1. Germline CDR1 and CDR2: MNHEY and SMNVEV (reference sequence). V shed 3 bases and J 10 bases; nucleotides not matched to a gene: 1. CDR3 length: 11 residues. The CDR3 region is CASSFGQAQYF. CDR3 bases: TGTGCCAGCAGTTTCGGACAGGCGCAGTATTTT.

The J gene is TRBJ2-7, the V gene TRBV27, with 8 bases aligning to TRBD2. CDR3 length: 13 amino acids. V was clipped by 9 bases and J by 2 bases; unmatched bases: 6. Germline loops: CDR1 MNHEY, CDR2 SMNVEV (reference sequence). This chain's CDR3 is CASGLAGTYEQYF. Written as DNA, the CDR3 is TGTGCCAGTGGACTAGCTGGGACCTACGAGCAGTACTTC.

V is TRBV11-2 and J is TRBJ2-1; 8 bases align to TRBD2. Per germline, CDR1 SGHAT and CDR2 FQNNGV. The CDR3 spans 16 residues. Germline trimming cut 7 bases from V and 0 bases from J; bases unmatched to any gene: 8. Here the CDR3 DNA reads TGTGCCAGCAACCATTTAGCGGGAAACTCCTACAATGAGCAGTTCTTC. Residues: CASNHLAGNSYNEQFF.

The chain couples TRBV6-1 to TRBJ1-1, with D tentatively TRBD1 (5 bases). Germline values: CDR1 MNHNS, CDR2 SASEGT. Trimming left V 1 base short and J 4 bases short, with 13 bases between. The CDR3 is 15 amino acids. The CDR3 sequence: CASSEGDGGSTEAFF. Here the CDR3 DNA reads TGTGCCAGCAGTGAAGGGGATGGGGGGTCCACTGAAGCTTTCTTT.

This clone was seen a single time. The CDR3 reads CASSHNYGRLTEAFF. CDR3 bases: TGTGCCAGCAGTCACAACTACGGACGTCTCACTGAAGCTTTCTTT. This sequence joins TRBV6-5 and TRBJ1-1; D not resolved. Trimming removed 5 bases at V and 4 bases at J, with 17 bases between. CDR1 MNHEY and CDR2 SVGAGI come from the germline V gene. The CDR3 consists of 15 residues.

This sequence joins TRBV19 and TRBJ1-1, with 11 positions matching TRBD1. CDR1 and CDR2 from the germline V gene are LNHDA and SQIVND (reference sequence). This CDR3 is 15 amino acids long. Trimming at V came to 4 bases and at J to 4 bases, leaving 5 bases not matched to a gene. CDR3 coding DNA: TGTGCCAGTAGTACCCGGACAGGGGGCACCACTGAAGCTTTCTTT. It is translated as CASSTRTGGTTEAFF.

V is TRBV27 and J is TRBJ2-1; tentatively, D is TRBD1 (6 bases). V lost 5 bases and J 5 bases, leaving 16 bases between the germline ends. The CDR3 has 15 amino acids. CDR1 is MNHEY, CDR2 SMNVEV, per germline (reference sequence). The CDR3 sequence is CASSPRQESNNEQFF. The CDR3, as DNA: TGTGCCAGCAGTCCACGACAGGAATCTAACAATGAGCAGTTCTTC.

This sequence joins TRBV7-6 and TRBJ2-7; D is possibly TRBD2 (5 bases). V lost 2 bases to trimming and J lost 7 bases, with 15 bases between them. Germline V gives CDR1 SGHVS, CDR2 FNYEAQ. CDR3 size: 14 residues. The CDR3 DNA is TGTGCCAGCAGCTTATTGGAGAAAACTAGGGAGCAGTACTTC. Residues: CASSLLEKTREQYF.

This clone was counted a few times. The chain joins TRBV2 to TRBJ2-1; D gene ambiguous. Germline CDR1 is SNHLY and CDR2 is FYNNEI. Trimming left V 4 bases short and J 2 bases short, with 15 bases between. This CDR3 contains 16 residues. This CDR3 is CASSGPQVLTYNEQFF. CDR3 coding DNA: TGTGCCAGCAGTGGGCCCCAGGTACTAACCTACAATGAGCAGTTCTTC.

The CDR3 DNA reads TGTGCCAGCCTCGATTTCAGAGGGTCCTACAATGAGCAGTTCTTC. Its protein is CASLDFRGSYNEQFF. The rearrangement links TRBV14 to TRBJ2-1; a possible D gene is TRBD2 (5 bases). The CDR3 contains 15 residues. V shed 8 bases and J shed 1 base, with 15 bases lying between them. Germline loops: CDR1 SGHDN, CDR2 FVKESK.

The chain carries TRBV6-5 and TRBJ1-5, with D unresolved. V was trimmed by 5 bases and J by 3 bases, leaving 11 bases between them. The CDR3 length is 14 residues. Germline V gene lookup returns CDR1 MNHEY and CDR2 SVGAGI. The CDR3 DNA reads TGTGCCAGCAGTGTAATGGGTTCCAATCAGCCCCAGCATTTT. Translation gives CASSVMGSNQPQHF.

The chain couples TRBV28 to TRBJ1-2; D gene unclear. From germline, CDR1 is MDHEN and CDR2 SYDVKM. V shed 3 bases and J shed 8 bases, with 10 bases lying between them. The CDR3 is made up of 12 amino acids. In nucleotides, the CDR3 is TGTGCCAGCAGTTTGGGATGGCGAGGCTACACCTTC. Its translation: CASSLGWRGYTF.

The genes are TRBV6-1 and TRBJ1-2; D uncertain. This CDR3 has 13 amino acids. Germline CDR1 and CDR2: MNHNS and SASEGT. Between the trimmed V and J ends, which lost 3 bases and 4 bases, there was a span of 9 bases. The CDR3, as DNA: TGTGCCAGCAGTGATGGACTGCTCTATGGCTACACCTTC. Translating it yields CASSDGLLYGYTF.

The chain recombines TRBV19 with TRBJ2-7; TRBD2 is a possible D gene (5 bases). The CDR3 consists of 14 residues. The ends were cut back, 0 bases at V and 4 bases at J, with 10 bases in the middle. Germline CDR1 and CDR2: LNHDA and SQIVND (reference sequence). The chain's CDR3 is CASSIDSGNYEQYF. The DNA for the CDR3 is TGTGCCAGTAGTATAGACAGCGGAAATTACGAGCAGTACTTC.

This clone was counted a few times. The chain employs TRBV7-9 and TRBJ1-1; TRBD1 might be the D (5 bases). CDR1 and CDR2 from the germline V gene are SEHNR and FQNEAQ (reference sequence). This CDR3 spans 15 amino acids. V was trimmed by 5 bases and J by 5 bases, leaving 18 bases between them. The CDR3 bases are TGTGCCAGCAGCCCCAAACAGGTGTTAGGTACTGAAGCTTTCTTT. Translation: CASSPKQVLGTEAFF. The variable domain in full, completed from reference TRBV7-9 and TRBJ1-1, reads DTGVSQNPRHKITKRGQNVTFRCDPISEHNRLYWYRQTLGQGPEFLTYFQNEAQLEKSRLLSDRFSAERPKGSFSTLEIQRTEQGDSAMYLCASSPKQVLGTEAFFGQGTRLTVV.

The gene calls are TRBV15 and TRBJ2-3; tentatively, D is TRBD2 (5 bases). CDR1 LNHNV and CDR2 YYDKDF come from the germline V gene (reference sequence). The CDR3 length is 15 residues. V lost 10 bases to trimming and J lost 0 bases, with 17 bases between them. CDR3 amino acids: CASSKASSSTDTQYF. CDR3 in DNA: TGTGCCAGTTCGAAGGCTAGCTCCAGCACAGATACGCAGTATTTT.